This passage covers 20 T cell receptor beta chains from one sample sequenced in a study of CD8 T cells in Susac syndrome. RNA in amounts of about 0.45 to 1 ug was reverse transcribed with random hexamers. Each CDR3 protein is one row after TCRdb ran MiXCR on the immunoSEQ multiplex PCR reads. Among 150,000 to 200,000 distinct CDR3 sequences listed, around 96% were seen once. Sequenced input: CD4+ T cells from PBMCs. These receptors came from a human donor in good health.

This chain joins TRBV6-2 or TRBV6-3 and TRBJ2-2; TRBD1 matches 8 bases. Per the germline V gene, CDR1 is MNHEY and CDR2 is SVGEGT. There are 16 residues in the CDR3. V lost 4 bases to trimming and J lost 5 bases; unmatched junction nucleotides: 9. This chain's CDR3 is CASSSPRTGRTGELFF. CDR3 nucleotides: TGTGCCAGCAGTTCTCCCAGGACAGGGCGAACCGGGGAGCTGTTTTTT.

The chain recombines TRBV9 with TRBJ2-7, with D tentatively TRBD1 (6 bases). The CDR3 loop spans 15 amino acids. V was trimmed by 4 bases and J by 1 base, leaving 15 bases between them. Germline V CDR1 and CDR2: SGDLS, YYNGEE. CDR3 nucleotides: TGTGCCAGCAGCAACCAACAGGGTCCATCCTACGAGCAGTACTTC. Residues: CASSNQQGPSYEQYF.

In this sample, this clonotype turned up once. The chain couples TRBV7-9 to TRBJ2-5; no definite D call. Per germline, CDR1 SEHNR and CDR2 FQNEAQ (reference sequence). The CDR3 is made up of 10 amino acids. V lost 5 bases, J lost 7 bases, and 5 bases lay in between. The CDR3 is CASSLGTQYF. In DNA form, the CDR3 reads TGTGCCAGCAGCCTAGGGACCCAGTACTTC. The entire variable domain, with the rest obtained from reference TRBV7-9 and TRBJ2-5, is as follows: DTGVSQNPRHKITKRGQNVTFRCDPISEHNRLYWYRQTLGQGPEFLTYFQNEAQLEKSRLLSDRFSAERPKGSFSTLEIQRTEQGDSAMYLCASSLGTQYFGPGTRLLVL.

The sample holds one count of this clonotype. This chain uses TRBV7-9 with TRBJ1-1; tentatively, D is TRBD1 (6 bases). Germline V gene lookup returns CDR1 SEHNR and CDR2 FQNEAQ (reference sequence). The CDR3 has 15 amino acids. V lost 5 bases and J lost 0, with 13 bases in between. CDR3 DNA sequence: TGTGCCAGCAGCAACGGACAGATTATGAACACTGAAGCTTTCTTT. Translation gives CASSNGQIMNTEAFF.

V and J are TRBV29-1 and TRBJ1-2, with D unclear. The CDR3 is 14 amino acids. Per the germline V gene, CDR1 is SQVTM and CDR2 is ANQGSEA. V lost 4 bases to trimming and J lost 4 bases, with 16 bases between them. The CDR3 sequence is CSVGPQVPPYGYTF. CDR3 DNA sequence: TGCAGCGTTGGACCTCAGGTTCCCCCCTATGGCTACACCTTC.

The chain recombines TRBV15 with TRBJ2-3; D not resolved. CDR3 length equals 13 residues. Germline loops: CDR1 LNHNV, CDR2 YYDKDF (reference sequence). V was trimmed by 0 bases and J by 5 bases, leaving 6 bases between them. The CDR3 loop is CATSRDYGDTQYF. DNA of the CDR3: TGTGCCACCAGCAGAGATTATGGAGATACGCAGTATTTT. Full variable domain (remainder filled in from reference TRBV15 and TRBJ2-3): DAMVIQNPRYQVTQFGKPVTLSCSQTLNHNVMYWYQQKSSQAPKLLFHYYDKDFNNEADTPDNFQSRRPNTSFCFLDIRSPGLGDTAMYLCATSRDYGDTQYFGPGTRLTVL.

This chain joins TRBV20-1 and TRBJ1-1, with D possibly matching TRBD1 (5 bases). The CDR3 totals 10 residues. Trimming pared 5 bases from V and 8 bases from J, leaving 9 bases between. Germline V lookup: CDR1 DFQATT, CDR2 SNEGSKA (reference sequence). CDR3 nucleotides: TGCAGTGCTGGACACCTCGAAGCTTTCTTT. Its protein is CSAGHLEAFF.

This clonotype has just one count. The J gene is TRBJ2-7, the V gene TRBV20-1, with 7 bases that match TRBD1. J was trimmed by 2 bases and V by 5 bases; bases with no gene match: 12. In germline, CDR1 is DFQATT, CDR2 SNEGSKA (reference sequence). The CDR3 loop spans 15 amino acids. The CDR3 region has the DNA TGCAGTGCTCAGGAACGAGACAGGGTGACCTACGAGCAGTACTTC. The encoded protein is CSAQERDRVTYEQYF.

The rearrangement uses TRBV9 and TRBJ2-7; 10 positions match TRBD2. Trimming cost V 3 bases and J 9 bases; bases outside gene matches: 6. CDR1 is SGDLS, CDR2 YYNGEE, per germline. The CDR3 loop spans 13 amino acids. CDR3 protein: CASSGSGRAAQYF. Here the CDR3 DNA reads TGTGCCAGCAGCGGAAGCGGGAGGGCCGCGCAGTACTTC.

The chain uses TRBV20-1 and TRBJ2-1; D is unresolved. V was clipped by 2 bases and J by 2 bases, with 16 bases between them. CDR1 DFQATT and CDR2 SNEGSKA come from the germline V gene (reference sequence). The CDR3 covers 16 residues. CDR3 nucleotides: TGCAGTGCTAGACAGCCAGGCCCATCGACCTACAATGAGCAGTTCTTC. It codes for CSARQPGPSTYNEQFF.

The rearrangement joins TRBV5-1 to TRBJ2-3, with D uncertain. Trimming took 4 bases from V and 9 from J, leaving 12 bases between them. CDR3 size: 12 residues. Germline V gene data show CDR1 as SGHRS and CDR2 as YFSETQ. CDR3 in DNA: TGCGCCAGCAGCGAGCCGAGAGGCACGCAGTATTTT. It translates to CASSEPRGTQYF.

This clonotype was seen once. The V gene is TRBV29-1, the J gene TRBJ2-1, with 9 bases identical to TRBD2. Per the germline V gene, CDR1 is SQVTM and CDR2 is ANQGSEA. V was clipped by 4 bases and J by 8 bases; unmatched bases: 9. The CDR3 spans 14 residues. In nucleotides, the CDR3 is TGCAGCGTTGTCGGTGCGGGGGGGCACGATGAGCAGTTCTTC. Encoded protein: CSVVGAGGHDEQFF.

The CDR3 DNA reads TGCAGCGTCAGGACTAGCCTAAGCACAGATACGCAGTATTTT. It specifies CSVRTSLSTDTQYF. The chain has TRBV29-1 and TRBJ2-3; 8 bases match TRBD2. V trimming: 6 bases; J trimming: 0 bases; junction bases outside the gene matches: 5. The CDR3 runs 14 residues. Germline assignment: CDR1 SQVTM and CDR2 ANQGSEA.

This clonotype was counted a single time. The CDR3 DNA is TGTGCCAGCAGCTTAGTTGGCCAGGGCCAAGAGACCCAGTACTTC. As protein: CASSLVGQGQETQYF. This sequence joins TRBV7-2 and TRBJ2-5; weak D call: TRBD1 (5 bases). This CDR3 is 15 amino acids long. V lost 1 base, J lost 1 base, and 10 bases lay in between. The germline gives CDR1 SGHTA, CDR2 FQGNSA.

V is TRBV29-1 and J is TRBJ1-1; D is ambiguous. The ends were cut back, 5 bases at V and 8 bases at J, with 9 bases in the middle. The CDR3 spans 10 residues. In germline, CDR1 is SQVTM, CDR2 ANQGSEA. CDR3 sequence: CSVSRFEAFF. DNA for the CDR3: TGCAGCGTTTCCCGGTTCGAAGCTTTCTTT.

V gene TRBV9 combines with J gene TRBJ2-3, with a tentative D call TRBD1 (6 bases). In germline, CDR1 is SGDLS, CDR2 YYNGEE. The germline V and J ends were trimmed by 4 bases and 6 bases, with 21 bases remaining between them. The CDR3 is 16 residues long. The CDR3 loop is CASSIGQSEVADTQYF. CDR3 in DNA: TGTGCCAGCAGCATTGGACAGTCGGAGGTTGCGGATACGCAGTATTTT.

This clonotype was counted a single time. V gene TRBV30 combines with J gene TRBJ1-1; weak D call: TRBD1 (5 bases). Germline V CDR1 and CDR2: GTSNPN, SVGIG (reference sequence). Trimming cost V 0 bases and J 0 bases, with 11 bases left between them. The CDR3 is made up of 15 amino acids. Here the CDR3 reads CAWSVTRGLNTEAFF. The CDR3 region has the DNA TGTGCCTGGAGTGTAACTAGGGGACTGAACACTGAAGCTTTCTTT.

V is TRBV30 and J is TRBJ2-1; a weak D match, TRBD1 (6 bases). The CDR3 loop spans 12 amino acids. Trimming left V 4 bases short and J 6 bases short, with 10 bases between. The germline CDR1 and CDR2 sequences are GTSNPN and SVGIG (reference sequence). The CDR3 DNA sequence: TGTGCCTGGACCGAAGGGGGCAATGAGCAGTTCTTC. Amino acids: CAWTEGGNEQFF.

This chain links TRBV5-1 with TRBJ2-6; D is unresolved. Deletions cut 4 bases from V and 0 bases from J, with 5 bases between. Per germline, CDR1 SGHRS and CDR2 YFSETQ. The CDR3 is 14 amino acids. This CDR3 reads CASSQTSGANVLTF. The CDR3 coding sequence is TGCGCCAGCAGCCAGACCTCTGGGGCCAACGTCCTGACTTTC.

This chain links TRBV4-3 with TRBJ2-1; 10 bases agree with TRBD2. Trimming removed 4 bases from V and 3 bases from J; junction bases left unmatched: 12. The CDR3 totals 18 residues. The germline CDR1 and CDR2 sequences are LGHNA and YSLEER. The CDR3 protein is CASSPRTSGGGVYNEQFF. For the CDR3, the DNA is TGCGCCAGCAGCCCAAGGACTAGCGGCGGGGGCGTCTACAATGAGCAGTTCTTC.